These 4 T cell receptor beta chains originate from one sample sequenced in a study of T-cell memory formation after mild COVID-19. MiXCR, run by TCRdb on the 5' RACE reads, gives a single entry per CDR3 protein. The table has around 250,000 distinct CDR3 sequences, over 15% seen once; the top ten hold roughly a fifth. Sequenced material: PBMCs or a T cell subset sorted from them (not recorded which). These receptors all come from a man aged 18 to 29 who had mild COVID-19 (a few samples of this study predate the infection). Cell type and time point are not known.

This rearrangement joins TRBV4-1 to TRBJ2-3; D is unresolved. CDR3 length: 15 residues. V was clipped by 0 bases and J by 4 bases, with 11 bases between them. Germline loops: CDR1 MGHRA, CDR2 YSYEKL. The CDR3 here is CASSQEEKGSDTQYF. The CDR3 DNA is TGCGCCAGCAGCCAAGAGGAAAAAGGGTCAGATACGCAGTATTTT.

This clonotype came up many times. V is TRBV7-2 and J is TRBJ1-5, with D possibly being TRBD1 (5 bases). CDR1 is SGHTA, CDR2 FQGNSA, per germline. This CDR3 contains 14 residues. V was pared by 6 bases and J by 0 bases, with 9 bases between. CDR3 region: CASSLRGSNQPQHF. Written as DNA, the CDR3 is TGTGCCAGCAGTTTGAGGGGTAGCAATCAGCCCCAGCATTTT.

This clonotype was counted between two and nine times. The genes are TRBV6-1 and TRBJ1-5, with D perhaps matching TRBD1 (5 bases). Germline-derived CDR1 and CDR2 are MNHNS and SASEGT. There are 16 residues in the CDR3. V gave up 2 bases and J gave up 3 bases, with 14 bases separating them. The CDR3 nucleotides are TGTGCCAGCAGTGAACGAAGGGGAATTACCAATCAGCCCCAGCATTTT. Translation: CASSERRGITNQPQHF.

This clonotype was counted between two and nine times. The J gene is TRBJ2-4, the V gene TRBV29-1; 7 bases align to TRBD2. The CDR3 has 14 residues. V lost 7 bases to trimming and J lost 6 bases; unmatched junction nucleotides: 12. Looked up from germline, CDR1 is SQVTM and CDR2 is ANQGSEA. This CDR3 is CSAAGVGMVNIQYF. CDR3 DNA: TGCAGCGCCGCGGGAGTAGGGATGGTAAACATTCAGTACTTC.